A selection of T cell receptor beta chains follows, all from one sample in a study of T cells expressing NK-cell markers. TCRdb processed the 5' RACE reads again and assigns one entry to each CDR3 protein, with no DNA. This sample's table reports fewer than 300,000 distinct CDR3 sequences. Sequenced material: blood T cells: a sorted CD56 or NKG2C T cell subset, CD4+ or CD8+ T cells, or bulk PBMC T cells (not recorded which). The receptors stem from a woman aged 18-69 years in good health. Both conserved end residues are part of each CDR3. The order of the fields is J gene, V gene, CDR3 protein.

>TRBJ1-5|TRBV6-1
CASSPPLAYSNQPQHF
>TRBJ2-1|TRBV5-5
CASRNPTRRRDEQFF
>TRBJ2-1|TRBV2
CASSETGLRGGQFF
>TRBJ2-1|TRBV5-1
CASSLTSTSAAAEQFF
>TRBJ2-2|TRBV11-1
CASSLAYSPNEPPGELFF
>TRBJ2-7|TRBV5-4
CASSSGQNSFEQYF
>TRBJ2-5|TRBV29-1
CSAGEGETQYF
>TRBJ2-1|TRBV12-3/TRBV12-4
CASSFFRDSNNEQFF
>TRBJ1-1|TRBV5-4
CASSLVLGPAFF
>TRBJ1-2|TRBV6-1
CASRVRDRYSNYGYTF
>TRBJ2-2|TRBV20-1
CSARGGRVRTGELFF
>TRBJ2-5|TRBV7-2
CASGLRRQETQYF
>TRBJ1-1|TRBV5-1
CASSSFSGEGTEAFF
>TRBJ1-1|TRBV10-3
CAISTRGPNTEAFF
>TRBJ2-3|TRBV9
CASTFSLVGDTQYF
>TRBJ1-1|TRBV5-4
CASRGTTGTEAFF